This T cell receptor (beta chain) is from a study of T cell repertoires in cytomegalovirus infection. There are many counts of this clonotype. TCRdb re-called the reads through MiXCR, storing one row per CDR3 protein. This repertoire shows under 800,000 distinct CDR3 sequences, more than 20% found once; its top ten account for 6.5% to 10%. V was shortened by 5 bases and J by 4 bases, with 14 bases between the two germline ends. The CDR3 covers 14 residues. Germline V CDR1 and CDR2: SEHNR, FQNEAQ (reference sequence). Sequenced: CD8+ T cells from PBMCs. This receptor was taken from a human donor in good health (CMV status not recorded). Some clones in this sample may be carry-over from other donors' samples. The rearrangement uses TRBV7-9 and TRBJ1-1, with D perhaps TRBD1 (6 bases). Here the CDR3 reads CASSRKVGGTEAFF. In DNA form, the CDR3 reads TGTGCCAGCAGCCGGAAGGTAGGGGGCACTGAAGCTTTCTTT.